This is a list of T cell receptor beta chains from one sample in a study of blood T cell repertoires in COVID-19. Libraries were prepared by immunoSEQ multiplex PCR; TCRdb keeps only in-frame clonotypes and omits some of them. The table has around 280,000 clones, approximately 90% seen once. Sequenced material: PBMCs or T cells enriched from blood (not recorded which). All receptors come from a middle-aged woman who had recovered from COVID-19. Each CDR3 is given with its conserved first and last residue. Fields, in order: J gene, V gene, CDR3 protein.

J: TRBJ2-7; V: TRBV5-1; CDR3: CASSLAGTGAWGEQYF
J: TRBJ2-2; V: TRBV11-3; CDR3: CASSLGARGPGELFF
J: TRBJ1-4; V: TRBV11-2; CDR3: CASSLTRLATNEKLFF
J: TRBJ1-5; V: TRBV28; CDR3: CASSLRPGQENPPQHF
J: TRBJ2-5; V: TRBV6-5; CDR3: CASSSGRGETQYF
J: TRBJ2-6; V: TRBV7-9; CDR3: CASSPPTGISGANVLTF
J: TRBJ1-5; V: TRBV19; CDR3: CASSSQIPNQPQHF
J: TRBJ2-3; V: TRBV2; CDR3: CASSEGAGGADTQYF
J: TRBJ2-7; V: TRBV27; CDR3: CASRRTGTGAYEQYF
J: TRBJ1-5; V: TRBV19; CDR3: CASRIRVGQPQHF
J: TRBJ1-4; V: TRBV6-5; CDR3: CASSYSNRGREKLFF